Sequencing of this T cell receptor (beta chain) was carried out in a study of T-cell reconstitution after alpha-beta-depleted transplantation in children. Preparation of the TCRbeta library involved a method that used unique molecular identifiers. Using its own MiXCR run on the PCR reads, TCRdb lists one record per CDR3 protein. The profile shows 600,000 or so distinct CDR3 sequences, 20% to 25% of them singletons. Per germline, CDR1 DFQATT and CDR2 SNEGSKA (reference sequence). The CDR3 is made up of 15 amino acids. V shed 6 bases and J 1 base; nucleotides not matched to a gene: 8. The chain joins TRBV20-1 to TRBJ2-5, with 10 positions matching TRBD1. The sample consisted of PBMCs, mostly from graft donor cells, taken 360 days after TCRalphabeta/CD19-depleted stem cell transplant. This TCR was recovered from a boy in the first two years of life who had a stem cell transplant for acute myeloid leukemia, so the T cells may come from the graft donor. This CDR3 reads CSAGSGQGLQETQYF. CDR3 DNA sequence: TGCAGTGCAGGCTCGGGACAGGGGCTCCAAGAGACCCAGTACTTC.